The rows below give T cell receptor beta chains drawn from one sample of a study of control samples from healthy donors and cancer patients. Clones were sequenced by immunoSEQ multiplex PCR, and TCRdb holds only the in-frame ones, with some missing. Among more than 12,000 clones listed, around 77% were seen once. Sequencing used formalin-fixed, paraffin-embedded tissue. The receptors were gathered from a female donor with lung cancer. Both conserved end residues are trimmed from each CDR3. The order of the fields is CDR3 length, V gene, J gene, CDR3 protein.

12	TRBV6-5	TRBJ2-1	ASSLGQAYNEQF
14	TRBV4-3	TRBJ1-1	ASSQGGDRVGTEAF
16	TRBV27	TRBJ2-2	ASTPEARGQGITGELF
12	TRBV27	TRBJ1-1	ASSFGSLNTEAF
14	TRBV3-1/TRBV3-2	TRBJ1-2	ASSQDSGQGAYGYT
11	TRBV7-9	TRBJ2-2	ASSNLSGGELF
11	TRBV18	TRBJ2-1	ASSLTGGNEQF
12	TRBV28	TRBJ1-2	ASRWTGDQDGYT
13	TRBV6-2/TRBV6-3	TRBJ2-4	ASSRIEGRLGIQY
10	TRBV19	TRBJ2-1	ASSHQLGEQF
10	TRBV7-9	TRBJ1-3	ASSKSGNTIY
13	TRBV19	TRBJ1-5	ASSTGAYSNQPQH
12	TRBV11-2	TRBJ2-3	ASSQTSRGGTQY
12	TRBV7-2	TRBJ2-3	ASSLDSLTDTQY
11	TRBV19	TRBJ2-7	ATRDRGTYEQY
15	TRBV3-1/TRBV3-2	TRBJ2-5	ASSQVPLGGGQETQY
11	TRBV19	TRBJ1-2	ASSIVKGYGYT
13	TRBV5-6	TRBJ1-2	ASSWGQGDRYGYT
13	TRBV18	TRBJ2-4	ASSPQGIQGNIQY
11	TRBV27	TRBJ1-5	ASSFGASQPQH
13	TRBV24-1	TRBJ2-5	ATSDSGGGGETQY
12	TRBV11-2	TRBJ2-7	ASSLGGTIYEQY
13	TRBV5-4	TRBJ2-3	ASSLDSRGTDTQY
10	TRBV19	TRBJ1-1	ASRFLEREAF
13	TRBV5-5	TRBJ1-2	ASSQGQAYNYGYT